The 27 T cell receptor beta chains listed next were all sequenced from one sample in a study of blood T cell repertoires in COVID-19. Assay used: immunoSEQ multiplex PCR; TCRdb lists only in-frame clones, some missing. The sample contains approximately 150,000 clones, around 82% of which appear only once. Sequenced input: peripheral blood. These receptors were obtained from a man in his fifties or sixties with acute or convalescent COVID-19.

A single count supports this clone. The chain couples TRBV6-4 to TRBJ2-1; perhaps TRBD2 as D (5 bases). CDR3 length equals 15 residues. Trimming removed 3 bases from V and 7 bases from J, with 16 bases in between. The germline CDR1 and CDR2 sequences are MRHNA and SNTAGT. CDR3 in amino acids: CASSEGRTGTNEQFF. In DNA, the CDR3 is TGTGCCAGCAGTGAGGGCAGGACGGGAACTAATGAGCAGTTCTTC.

The J gene is TRBJ1-1, the V gene TRBV12-5; D ambiguous. This CDR3 has 13 residues. V was trimmed by 3 bases and J by 3 bases, leaving 8 bases between them. CDR1 LGHNT and CDR2 FRNRAP come from the germline V gene. The CDR3 DNA reads TGTGCTAGTGGTTTTGGTCAGGACACTGAAGCTTTCTTT. This encodes CASGFGQDTEAFF.

This clone occurred a few times. The chain links TRBV18 to TRBJ1-5, with 9 bases aligning to TRBD1. The CDR3 extends over 14 amino acids. V shed 6 bases, J shed 3 bases, and the junction held 3 bases outside the gene matches. Germline-derived CDR1 and CDR2 are KGHSH and LQKENI. CDR3 DNA sequence: TGTGCCAGCTCGGGACAGGGCGACAATCAGCCCCAGCATTTT. Translated: CASSGQGDNQPQHF.

This clone was counted once. The J gene is TRBJ1-2, the V gene TRBV30; 7 nucleotides match TRBD1. The V gene end was trimmed by 1 base and the J gene end by 6 bases; junction bases not matched to a gene: 8. Germline CDR1 and CDR2: GTSNPN and SVGIG (reference sequence). This CDR3 region has 14 residues. CDR3 coding DNA: TGTGCCTGGAGTGGGTCAGGGGGAGAGAATGGCTACACCTTC. It encodes CAWSGSGGENGYTF.

The chain employs TRBV12-3 or TRBV12-4 and TRBJ2-2, with a tentative D call TRBD1 (5 bases). CDR3 length: 13 residues. V lost 5 bases, J lost 6 bases, and 10 bases lay in between. CDR3 sequence (DNA): TGTGCCAGCAGTCTCCCAGGGTCCGGGGAGCTGTTTTTT. Translating it yields CASSLPGSGELFF.

The gene calls are TRBV27 and TRBJ2-3; 8 bases agree with TRBD2. V dropped 5 bases and J dropped 2; count of bases not matched to a gene: 9. In germline, CDR1 is MNHEY, CDR2 SMNVEV (reference sequence). The CDR3 consists of 16 residues. CDR3: CASSPPEAGATDTQYF. The CDR3 bases are TGTGCCAGCAGTCCTCCCGAAGCGGGGGCCACAGATACGCAGTATTTT.

The V call is TRBV19, the J call TRBJ1-5; tentatively, D is TRBD1 (6 bases). From germline, CDR1 is LNHDA and CDR2 SQIVND (reference sequence). The ends were cut back, 2 bases at V and 5 bases at J, with 13 bases in the middle. The CDR3 is made up of 15 amino acids. The CDR3 is CASSIMGAWDQPQHF. CDR3 bases: TGTGCCAGTAGTATAATGGGGGCCTGGGATCAGCCCCAGCATTTT.

The V gene is TRBV18, the J gene TRBJ1-1; D remains ambiguous. CDR3 length: 15 amino acids. Germline V CDR1 and CDR2: KGHSH, LQKENI. V was clipped by 3 bases and J by 1 base, with 12 bases between them. The CDR3 is CASSPGNVQNTEAFF. DNA for the CDR3: TGTGCCAGCTCACCCGGTAATGTTCAGAACACTGAAGCTTTCTTT. The whole variable domain, remainder taken from reference TRBV18 and TRBJ1-1, is NAGVMQNPRHLVRRRGQEARLRCSPMKGHSHVYWYRQLPEEGLKFMVYLQKENIIDESGMPKERFSAEFPKEGPSILRIQQVVRGDSAAYFCASSPGNVQNTEAFFGQGTRLTVV.

The chain employs TRBV9 and TRBJ1-2; TRBD1 is a possible D gene (5 bases). Trimming pared 0 bases from V and 3 bases from J, leaving 15 bases between. Germline CDR1 is SGDLS and CDR2 is YYNGEE. This CDR3 contains 16 residues. The CDR3 loop reads CASSVGRVGLHYGYTF. The CDR3 bases are TGTGCCAGCAGCGTAGGCAGGGTAGGTCTGCACTATGGCTACACCTTC. Variable domain in full (rest from reference TRBV9 and TRBJ1-2): DSGVTQTPKHLITATGQRVTLRCSPRSGDLSVYWYQQSLDQGLQFLIQYYNGEERAKGNILERFSAQQFPDLHSELNLSSLELGDSALYFCASSVGRVGLHYGYTFGSGTRLTVV.

V and J are TRBV10-2 and TRBJ1-5; D perhaps matches TRBD1 (6 bases). The V end lost 7 bases, the J end lost 1 base, and 8 bases lay between the germline ends. Germline CDR1 is WSHSY and CDR2 is SAAADI. The CDR3 contains 13 residues. CDR3 in DNA: TGCGCCAGCACCCAGGGGAGCAATCAGCCCCAGCATTTT. Amino acid sequence: CASTQGSNQPQHF.

The chain joins TRBV24-1 to TRBJ2-5; D is uncertain. Germline lookup yields CDR1 KGHDR and CDR2 SFDVKD. V dropped 5 bases and J dropped 0 bases, with 6 bases sitting between them. The length of the CDR3 is 13 residues. The CDR3 nucleotides read TGTGCCACCAGTGCGCTAGACCAAGAGACCCAGTACTTC. It yields the protein CATSALDQETQYF.

This chain joins TRBV5-1 and TRBJ1-1; 9 bases fit TRBD1. This CDR3 spans 16 amino acids. Germline CDR1 SGHRS, CDR2 YFSETQ. V shed 3 bases, J shed 5 bases, and the junction held 11 bases outside the gene matches. The CDR3 DNA is TGCGCCAGCAGCTGGGGACAGGGAAGGGATAGGACTGAAGCTTTCTTT. Translating gives CASSWGQGRDRTEAFF.

This rearrangement joins TRBV11-2 to TRBJ2-1; tentative D call: TRBD1 (6 bases). The germline V gene has CDR1 SGHAT and CDR2 FQNNGV. V gave up 7 bases and J gave up 7 bases, with 8 bases separating them. The CDR3 runs to 11 residues. The chain's CDR3 is CASNRGNEQFF. Written as DNA, the CDR3 is TGTGCCAGCAATAGGGGGAATGAGCAGTTCTTC. The variable domain in full, with the rest retrieved from reference TRBV11-2 and TRBJ2-1, is EAGVAQSPRYKIIEKRQSVAFWCNPISGHATLYWYQQILGQGPKLLIQFQNNGVVDDSQLPKDRFSAERLKGVDSTLKIQPAKLEDSAVYLCASNRGNEQFFGPGTRLTVL.

The gene calls are TRBV30 and TRBJ2-3; no definite D call. Looked up from germline, CDR1 is GTSNPN and CDR2 is SVGIG (reference sequence). CDR3 size: 13 residues. V was cut by 4 bases and J by 2 bases, with 10 bases left in between. The CDR3 protein is CAWTSDNTDTQYF. CDR3 sequence (DNA): TGTGCCTGGACCTCAGATAACACAGATACGCAGTATTTT. The entire variable domain, with the rest obtained from reference TRBV30 and TRBJ2-3, is as follows: SQTIHQWPATLVQPVGSPLSLECTVEGTSNPNLYWYRQAAGRGLQLLFYSVGIGQISSEVPQNLSASRPQDRQFILSSKKLLLSDSGFYLCAWTSDNTDTQYFGPGTRLTVL.

The chain joins TRBV19 to TRBJ1-1, with a weak D call TRBD1 (5 bases). V lost 1 base and J lost 7, with 16 bases in between. Germline assignment: CDR1 LNHDA and CDR2 SQIVND (reference sequence). This CDR3 is built from 15 residues. CDR3: CASSIVKGLGVEAFF. Here the CDR3 DNA reads TGTGCCAGTAGTATAGTTAAGGGGCTTGGGGTTGAAGCTTTCTTT.

Only a few counts were recorded for this clone. The chain combines TRBV4-2 with TRBJ2-7, with 8 positions matching TRBD2. Germline V gene data show CDR1 as LGHNA and CDR2 as YNFKEQ. CDR3 length equals 18 residues. The V gene end was trimmed by 0 bases and the J gene end by 3 bases; junction bases not matched to a gene: 13. DNA of the CDR3: TGTGCCAGCAGCCAAGATTTGGTAAGCGGGAGTACGCTCTACGAGCAGTACTTC. This encodes CASSQDLVSGSTLYEQYF.

The CDR3 here is CASSVGLAETGELFF. The CDR3 nucleotides read TGTGCCAGCAGCGTAGGACTAGCTGAAACCGGGGAGCTGTTTTTT. V and J are TRBV9 and TRBJ2-2; 7 bases align to TRBD2. The CDR3 is made up of 15 amino acids. V was pared by 0 bases and J by 5 bases, with 4 bases of the junction left unmatched. The germline CDR1 and CDR2 sequences are SGDLS and YYNGEE. The full variable domain, its missing parts supplied by reference TRBV9 and TRBJ2-2, is DSGVTQTPKHLITATGQRVTLRCSPRSGDLSVYWYQQSLDQGLQFLIQYYNGEERAKGNILERFSAQQFPDLHSELNLSSLELGDSALYFCASSVGLAETGELFFGEGSRLTVL.

In its sample, this clone was seen once. The chain employs TRBV5-1 and TRBJ1-1, with 10 bases that match TRBD1. Per the germline V gene, CDR1 is SGHRS and CDR2 is YFSETQ. The CDR3 runs to 15 residues. Unmatched junction bases numbered 7, after V lost 4 bases and J lost 4 bases. The CDR3 sequence is CASSQTGTGATEAFF. In DNA form, the CDR3 reads TGCGCCAGCAGCCAGACCGGGACAGGGGCCACTGAAGCTTTCTTT.

The rearrangement uses TRBV7-9 and TRBJ1-2, with D maybe TRBD1 (5 bases). Trimming removed 5 bases from V and 2 bases from J, with 9 bases in between. Germline CDR1 is SEHNR and CDR2 is FQNEAQ (reference sequence). The CDR3 is 13 amino acids. The CDR3 protein is CASSLEGNYGYTF. The CDR3 DNA is TGTGCCAGCAGCCTAGAGGGGAACTATGGCTACACCTTC.

The CDR3 reads CASSLSGPVTNTGELFF. DNA of the CDR3: TGCGCCAGCAGCCTTAGCGGCCCAGTTACGAACACCGGGGAGCTGTTTTTT. V is TRBV5-1 and J is TRBJ2-2; a weak D match, TRBD2 (6 bases). V was pared by 4 bases and J by 0 bases, with 16 bases between. The germline CDR1 and CDR2 sequences are SGHRS and YFSETQ. CDR3 length equals 17 residues.

The rearrangement links TRBV2 to TRBJ2-7; D might be TRBD2 (6 bases). The CDR3 consists of 13 residues. Germline CDR1 reads SNHLY; CDR2 reads FYNNEI. V was trimmed by 7 bases and J by 3 bases, leaving 13 bases between them. This chain's CDR3 is CASNRDSIYEQYF. For the CDR3, the DNA is TGTGCCAGCAACCGGGACTCGATCTACGAGCAGTACTTC.

The chain couples TRBV6-1 to TRBJ2-5, with 12 positions matching TRBD2. This CDR3 comprises 17 residues. With V trimmed by 3 bases and J by 1 base, 6 bases remained unmatched. Germline V gene sequence: CDR1 MNHNS, CDR2 SASEGT. CDR3 in DNA: TGTGCCAGCAGTGAGCTAGCGGGGGGGCCCAGCCAAGAGACCCAGTACTTC. Amino acid sequence: CASSELAGGPSQETQYF.

This CDR3 reads CASSKVVYTGELFF. CDR3 nucleotides: TGTGCCAGCAGCAAAGTAGTTTACACCGGGGAGCTGTTTTTT. This rearrangement joins TRBV21-1 to TRBJ2-2; TRBD2, the table's D call, lacks a check against the DNA. TRBV21-1 is labeled a pseudogene. CDR3 size: 14 residues.

The chain recombines TRBV5-5 with TRBJ2-5; the D is unclear. The CDR3 totals 12 residues. The germline V and J ends were trimmed by 4 bases and 4 bases, with 8 bases remaining between them. CDR1 and CDR2 from the germline V gene are SGHKS and YYEKEE (reference sequence). The CDR3 coding sequence is TGTGCCAGCAGCGCCACAACAGAGACCCAGTACTTC. Encoded protein: CASSATTETQYF.

V is TRBV18 and J is TRBJ1-2; 7 bases map to TRBD1. The CDR3 is 13 amino acids. Germline V gene sequence: CDR1 KGHSH, CDR2 LQKENI. V gave up 0 bases and J gave up 6 bases; unmatched junction bases: 1. CDR3: CASSPPTGDGYTF. As DNA, the CDR3 is TGTGCCAGCTCACCACCTACAGGGGATGGCTACACCTTC. The entire variable domain, with the rest obtained from reference TRBV18 and TRBJ1-2, is as follows: NAGVMQNPRHLVRRRGQEARLRCSPMKGHSHVYWYRQLPEEGLKFMVYLQKENIIDESGMPKERFSAEFPKEGPSILRIQQVVRGDSAAYFCASSPPTGDGYTFGSGTRLTVV.

This chain links TRBV5-6 with TRBJ2-2; 11 bases are a match to TRBD2. V shed 4 bases and J 2 bases; nucleotides not matched to a gene: 7. CDR3 length: 17 amino acids. Germline values: CDR1 SGHDT, CDR2 YYEEEE. CDR3 residues: CASSPPSGGQNTGELFF. DNA of the CDR3: TGTGCCAGCAGCCCGCCTAGCGGGGGGCAAAACACCGGGGAGCTGTTTTTT.

CDR3 nucleotide sequence: TGTGCCAGCAGTGGGACAGGGGGCCGGGTCAATCAGCCCCAGCATTTT. This translates into CASSGTGGRVNQPQHF. This chain connects TRBV2 to TRBJ1-5; 11 bases match TRBD1. CDR3 length: 16 amino acids. Germline lookup yields CDR1 SNHLY and CDR2 FYNNEI. After removal of 4 bases from V and 3 bases from J, the junction contained 5 bases not matched to a gene. The entire variable domain, with the rest obtained from reference TRBV2 and TRBJ1-5, is as follows: EPEVTQTPSHQVTQMGQEVILRCVPISNHLYFYWYRQILGQKVEFLVSFYNNEISEKSEIFDDQFSVERPDGSNFTLKIRSTKLEDSAMYFCASSGTGGRVNQPQHFGDGTRLSIL.